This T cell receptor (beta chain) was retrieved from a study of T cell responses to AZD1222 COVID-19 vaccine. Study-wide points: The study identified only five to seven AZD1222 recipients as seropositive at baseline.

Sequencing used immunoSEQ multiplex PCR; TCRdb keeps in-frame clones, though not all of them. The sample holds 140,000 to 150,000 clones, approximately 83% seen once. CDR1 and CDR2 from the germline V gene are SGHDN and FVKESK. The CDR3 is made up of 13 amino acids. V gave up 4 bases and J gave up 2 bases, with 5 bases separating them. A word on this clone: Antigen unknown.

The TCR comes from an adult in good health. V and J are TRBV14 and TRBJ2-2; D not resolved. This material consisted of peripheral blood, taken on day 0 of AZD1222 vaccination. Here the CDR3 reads CASSRANTGELFF. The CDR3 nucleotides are TGTGCCAGCAGCCGAGCCAACACCGGGGAGCTGTTTTTT.